Shown below are 31 T cell receptor beta chains from a single sample sequenced in a study of T-cell reconstitution after alpha-beta-depleted transplantation in children. As it was prepared, the TCRbeta library received unique molecular identifiers. TCRdb re-called the PCR reads through MiXCR, storing one row per CDR3 protein. The sample lists 670,000 or so distinct CDR3 sequences, roughly 13% occurring once. Specimen: PBMCs, collected before TCRalphabeta/CD19-depleted stem cell transplant. The origin of the receptors is a girl aged 2-9 years with congenital amegakaryocytic thrombocytopenia, due to receive a stem cell transplant.

This clonotype has at least ten counts. V gene TRBV29-1 combines with J gene TRBJ2-7; possibly TRBD2 for D (6 bases). Germline V CDR1 and CDR2: SQVTM, ANQGSEA. Between the trimmed V and J ends, which lost 3 bases and 2 bases, there was a span of 11 bases. This CDR3 region has 13 residues. The CDR3 nucleotides read TGCAGCGTTGATACGGGGGAAGCCTACGAGCAGTACTTC. It is translated as CSVDTGEAYEQYF.

The CDR3 is CASSIWGGDSNQPQHF. In DNA form, the CDR3 reads TGTGCCAGTAGTATCTGGGGGGGGGATAGCAATCAGCCCCAGCATTTT. The chain carries TRBV19 and TRBJ1-5; D perhaps matches TRBD1 (5 bases). The CDR3 runs to 16 residues. The germline V gene has CDR1 LNHDA and CDR2 SQIVND (reference sequence). Trimming pared 3 bases from V and 0 bases from J, leaving 12 bases between.

This clonotype turned up a few times. The rearrangement joins TRBV6-2 or TRBV6-3 to TRBJ1-1; no reliable D call. The CDR3 consists of 19 residues. Germline CDR1 is MNHEY and CDR2 is SVGEGT. Trimming took 0 bases from V and 11 from J, leaving 31 bases between them. The CDR3 is CASSYSTFGFSLGNIGAFF. The CDR3 coding sequence is TGTGCCAGCAGTTACTCGACTTTCGGGTTTTCATTGGGAAACATCGGGGCTTTCTTT.

The chain has TRBV5-1 and TRBJ2-1; TRBD1 matches at 12 bases. With V trimmed by 4 bases and J by 6 bases, 5 bases remained unmatched. Germline CDR1 is SGHRS and CDR2 is YFSETQ. This CDR3 has 15 amino acids. CDR3 coding DNA: TGCGCCAGCAGCCTGGGACAGGGGGCCTTCAATGAGCAGTTCTTC. Translated, it gives CASSLGQGAFNEQFF. Full variable domain (outside the CDR3, taken from reference TRBV5-1 and TRBJ2-1): KAGVTQTPRYLIKTRGQQVTLSCSPISGHRSVSWYQQTPGQGLQFLFEYFSETQRNKGNFPGRFSGRQFSNSRSEMNVSTLELGDSALYLCASSLGQGAFNEQFFGPGTRLTVL.

This clonotype was counted only a few times. This chain links TRBV20-1 with TRBJ2-7; 10 positions match TRBD2. In germline, CDR1 is DFQATT, CDR2 SNEGSKA (reference sequence). Trimming at V came to 1 base and at J to 5 bases, leaving 8 bases not matched to a gene. This CDR3 region has 15 residues. This CDR3 is CSARGPSGRVDEQYF. CDR3 DNA: TGCAGTGCTAGAGGTCCTAGCGGGAGAGTTGACGAGCAGTACTTC.

The rearrangement uses TRBV7-8 and TRBJ2-2; the D is unclear. V was shortened by 9 bases and J by 0 bases, with 11 bases between the two germline ends. Per germline, CDR1 SGHVS and CDR2 FQNEAQ. This CDR3 has 14 amino acids. The CDR3 nucleotides read TGTGCCAGTCCCTTCGAACCGAACACCGGGGAGCTGTTTTTT. Translation: CASPFEPNTGELFF.

This clonotype was found many times. The chain couples TRBV10-3 to TRBJ2-1; 8 nucleotides align to TRBD2. CDR1 is ENHRY, CDR2 SYGVKD, per germline. The CDR3 is 15 amino acids. V dropped 4 bases and J dropped 7; count of bases not matched to a gene: 9. CDR3 loop: CAISVRGLGENEQFF. In nucleotides, the CDR3 is TGTGCCATCAGTGTCAGGGGACTAGGGGAAAATGAGCAGTTCTTC.

This clonotype was counted ten times or more. V gene TRBV20-1 combines with J gene TRBJ2-1; D not certain. This CDR3 region has 12 residues. The germline gives CDR1 DFQATT, CDR2 SNEGSKA (reference sequence). V dropped 0 bases and J dropped 7 bases, with 7 bases sitting between them. The CDR3 is CSARDTGNEQFF. The DNA for the CDR3 is TGCAGTGCTAGAGATACTGGAAATGAGCAGTTCTTC.

This clonotype was observed at least ten times. An end of the junction does not agree with germline; a read error may underlie this. V is TRBV5-1 and J is TRBJ1-1, with TRBD1 identical over 8 bases. The germline CDR1 and CDR2 sequences are SGHRS and YFSETQ. CDR3 length: 14 amino acids. The CDR3 here is CASTLTGAGTEAFF. CDR3 coding DNA: TGCGCCAGCACCTTGACAGGGGCGGGGACTGAAGCTTTCTTT.

The table lists this clonotype with a few counts. The chain is built from TRBV6-6 and TRBJ1-2; D gene unclear. Per the germline V gene, CDR1 is MNHNY and CDR2 is SVGAGI (reference sequence). The ends were cut back, 5 bases at V and 8 bases at J, with 6 bases in the middle. The CDR3 length is 10 residues. CDR3 bases: TGTGCCAGCAGTGACTGGGGCTACACCTTC. Amino acid sequence: CASSDWGYTF.

This clonotype was observed many times. The chain couples TRBV5-6 to TRBJ1-1; tentative D call: TRBD1 (5 bases). V was pared by 4 bases and J by 2 bases, with 18 bases between. The germline V gene has CDR1 SGHDT and CDR2 YYEEEE. The CDR3 has 16 amino acids. The CDR3 reads CASSRRGADLNTEAFF. Written as DNA, the CDR3 is TGTGCCAGCAGCCGAAGAGGGGCGGACCTCAACACTGAAGCTTTCTTT.

The V call is TRBV5-1, the J call TRBJ1-1; D possibly corresponds to TRBD1 (6 bases). CDR3 size: 15 residues. Trimming cost V 2 bases and J 6 bases, with 17 bases left between them. The germline gives CDR1 SGHRS, CDR2 YFSETQ. CDR3 sequence (DNA): TGCGCCAGCAGCTTAAGGCTGACAGGAAGACCTGAAGCTTTCTTT. Residues: CASSLRLTGRPEAFF.

This clonotype has just a few counts. CDR3 coding DNA: TGCCCGTTAATAAGGCGGGGGTGCACAGGGGTGGGCAATCAGCCCCAGCATTTT. This codes for CPLIRRGCTGVGNQPQHF. The chain employs TRBV5-1 and TRBJ1-5, with 7 bases fitting TRBD1. The CDR3 loop spans 18 amino acids. Germline V gene lookup returns CDR1 SGHRS and CDR2 YFSETQ.

This clonotype appeared a few times. The chain couples TRBV27 to TRBJ2-3, with TRBD1 matching over 8 bases. There are 16 residues in the CDR3. CDR1 is MNHEY, CDR2 SMNVEV, per germline (reference sequence). After removal of 5 bases from V and 2 bases from J, the junction contained 9 bases not matched to a gene. This chain's CDR3 is CASSPDGTGLTDTQYF. In DNA, the CDR3 is TGTGCCAGCAGTCCTGACGGGACAGGCCTCACAGATACGCAGTATTTT.

This clonotype was counted between two and nine times. The J gene is TRBJ2-7, the V gene TRBV15; 7 bases are a match to TRBD1. CDR3 length: 20 amino acids. From germline, CDR1 is LNHNV and CDR2 YYDKDF (reference sequence). V lost 0 bases and J lost 6; bases outside the gene matches: 23. DNA for the CDR3: TGTGCCACCAGCAGAGATCCTACAGGGGTTTTTAGTAGCCCCCAGTCCGAGCAGTACTTC. This codes for CATSRDPTGVFSSPQSEQYF.

The genes are TRBV7-9 and TRBJ2-7; TRBD1 might be the D (5 bases). The ends were cut back, 9 bases at V and 0 bases at J, with 15 bases in the middle. Germline V CDR1 and CDR2: SEHNR, FQNEAQ (reference sequence). CDR3 length: 14 residues. CDR3 residues: CASRAPQGSYEQYF. The CDR3 DNA is TGTGCCAGTCGTGCCCCCCAGGGCTCCTACGAGCAGTACTTC. Based on the CDR3 plus reference TRBV7-9 and TRBJ2-7, the full variable domain is DTGVSQNPRHKITKRGQNVTFRCDPISEHNRLYWYRQTLGQGPEFLTYFQNEAQLEKSRLLSDRFSAERPKGSFSTLEIQRTEQGDSAMYLCASRAPQGSYEQYFGPGTRLTVT.

This clonotype has ten or more counts. The rearrangement joins TRBV7-8 to TRBJ2-2, with a tentative D call TRBD2 (6 bases). The CDR3 is 14 amino acids. V gave up 6 bases and J gave up 4 bases, with 12 bases separating them. CDR1 is SGHVS and CDR2 is FQNEAQ in the germline V gene. Here the CDR3 DNA reads TGTGCCAGCAGTACACCGGGGGTCACCGGGGAGCTGTTTTTT. This encodes CASSTPGVTGELFF.

This clonotype was seen many times. This chain joins TRBV7-9 and TRBJ2-3, with 9 bases aligning to TRBD1. CDR3 length: 13 amino acids. V dropped 3 bases and J dropped 7; count of bases not matched to a gene: 2. Germline CDR1 and CDR2: SEHNR and FQNEAQ (reference sequence). The CDR3 is CASSLTGGYTQYF. The DNA for the CDR3 is TGTGCCAGCAGCTTGACAGGGGGATATACGCAGTATTTT.

V and J are TRBV10-3 and TRBJ2-1; D may be TRBD1 (5 bases). V dropped 5 bases and J dropped 8 bases, with 10 bases sitting between them. Germline V lookup: CDR1 ENHRY, CDR2 SYGVKD. This CDR3 is built from 12 residues. The CDR3 here is CAISQGWDEQFF. DNA of the CDR3: TGTGCCATCAGTCAGGGCTGGGATGAGCAGTTCTTC.

The chain employs TRBV5-1 and TRBJ2-5; D is unresolved. V was shortened by 2 bases and J by 1 base, with 12 bases between the two germline ends. Germline V gene sequence: CDR1 SGHRS, CDR2 YFSETQ. This CDR3 region has 15 residues. CDR3 nucleotide sequence: TGCGCCAGCAGCTTTTTGGACGGTTTCCAAGAGACCCAGTACTTC. Translation gives CASSFLDGFQETQYF.

The chain employs TRBV7-9 and TRBJ2-3; D is unresolved. The CDR3 spans 14 residues. V was clipped by 5 bases and J by 2 bases, with 11 bases between them. Germline-derived CDR1 and CDR2 are SEHNR and FQNEAQ (reference sequence). The DNA of the CDR3 is TGTGCCAGCAGCGCAGAGGCCACCACAGATACGCAGTATTTT. This codes for CASSAEATTDTQYF.

This clonotype was detected a few times. V is TRBV20-1 and J is TRBJ2-1; 10 nucleotides align to TRBD2. The CDR3 spans 17 residues. The trim removed 0 bases at V and 5 bases at J, leaving 10 bases unmatched. Germline CDR1 reads DFQATT; CDR2 reads SNEGSKA (reference sequence). This CDR3 is CSARDWASGSRHNEQFF. The CDR3 nucleotides are TGCAGTGCTAGAGATTGGGCTAGCGGGAGCAGGCACAATGAGCAGTTCTTC.

This clonotype was picked up many times. As DNA, the CDR3 is TGCGCCAGCAGCCCCGAGGTCTCAATCTCCTACGAGCAGTACTTC. This gives the protein CASSPEVSISYEQYF. V is TRBV5-1 and J is TRBJ2-7; D gene uncertain. Germline V CDR1 and CDR2: SGHRS, YFSETQ. V was shortened by 4 bases and J by 0 bases, with 14 bases between the two germline ends. This CDR3 has 15 amino acids.

This clonotype showed up just a few times. The chain joins TRBV5-6 to TRBJ2-5; D may correspond to TRBD1 or TRBD2 (5 bases each). V lost 2 bases and J 7 bases, leaving 18 bases between the germline ends. Germline V lookup: CDR1 SGHDT, CDR2 YYEEEE. The CDR3 has 15 amino acids. The CDR3 protein is CASSFIATREMTQYF. The CDR3 DNA reads as TGTGCCAGCAGCTTTATTGCTACCAGGGAGATGACCCAGTACTTC.

The CDR3, as DNA: TGTGCCAGCAGCGTTGAAATGAACACTGAAGCTTTCTTT. Its protein is CASSVEMNTEAFF. The V call is TRBV9, the J call TRBJ1-1; D gene unclear. CDR1 SGDLS and CDR2 YYNGEE come from the germline V gene. CDR3 length: 13 residues. Trimming shortened V by 2 bases and J by 0 bases, and 5 bases separated the two germline ends.

This clonotype was picked up a small number of times. The gene calls are TRBV2 and TRBJ2-1; the match to TRBD2 covers 7 bases. Germline CDR1 and CDR2: SNHLY and FYNNEI. Trimming at V came to 6 bases and at J to 4 bases, leaving 0 bases not matched to a gene. The CDR3 contains 12 residues. DNA of the CDR3: TGTGCCAGCAGGGGGGGGTACAATGAGCAGTTCTTC. This translates into CASRGGYNEQFF.

CDR3 sequence (DNA): TGTGCCAGCTCACCCGAAGGACAGGGGGGAGAGACCCAGTACTTC. This translates into CASSPEGQGGETQYF. The chain recombines TRBV18 with TRBJ2-5; TRBD1 matches 10 bases. Germline CDR1 is KGHSH and CDR2 is LQKENI. The CDR3 loop spans 15 amino acids. The junction had 5 bases not matched to a gene; V was cut back by 3 bases and J by 4 bases.

Only one count was recorded for this clonotype. V usage is TRBV30 and J usage is TRBJ1-2; tentative D call: TRBD1 (6 bases). The CDR3 extends over 13 amino acids. The ends were cut back, 1 base at V and 7 bases at J, with 13 bases in the middle. Looked up from germline, CDR1 is GTSNPN and CDR2 is SVGIG (reference sequence). The CDR3 nucleotides read TGTGCCTGGAGTGGACAGGCCTTCTGTGGCTACACCTTC. Residues: CAWSGQAFCGYTF. Filled out from reference TRBV30 and TRBJ1-2, the complete variable domain reads SQTIHQWPATLVQPVGSPLSLECTVEGTSNPNLYWYRQAAGRGLQLLFYSVGIGQISSEVPQNLSASRPQDRQFILSSKKLLLSDSGFYLCAWSGQAFCGYTFGSGTRLTVV.

This clonotype was recorded many times. The chain employs TRBV29-1 and TRBJ1-1; D not resolved. The germline gives CDR1 SQVTM, CDR2 ANQGSEA. The CDR3 spans 13 residues. V was pared by 4 bases and J by 2 bases, with 11 bases between. The CDR3 spells CSVGPTGNTEAFF. CDR3 bases: TGCAGCGTTGGCCCGACCGGTAACACTGAAGCTTTCTTT.

This clonotype was counted only a few times. CDR3 protein: CASSINPGINEQFF. Written as DNA, the CDR3 is TGCGCCAGCAGCATCAACCCAGGTATCAATGAGCAGTTCTTC. The chain uses TRBV5-1 and TRBJ2-1; D not certain. The CDR3 extends over 14 amino acids. Trimming pared 4 bases from V and 6 bases from J, leaving 14 bases between. Germline lookup yields CDR1 SGHRS and CDR2 YFSETQ. Filled out from reference TRBV5-1 and TRBJ2-1, the complete variable domain reads KAGVTQTPRYLIKTRGQQVTLSCSPISGHRSVSWYQQTPGQGLQFLFEYFSETQRNKGNFPGRFSGRQFSNSRSEMNVSTLELGDSALYLCASSINPGINEQFFGPGTRLTVL.

The chain uses TRBV12-3 or TRBV12-4 and TRBJ2-7; tentatively, D is TRBD1 (5 bases). Trimming shortened V by 4 bases and J by 6 bases, and 13 bases separated the two germline ends. The CDR3 loop spans 13 amino acids. CDR3 nucleotide sequence: TGTGCCAGCAGTTCGGCAGGGTTCCCCGAGCAGTACTTC. This sequence encodes CASSSAGFPEQYF.